This T cell receptor (beta chain) was observed in a study of shared clonotypes between healthy human individuals. Findings and caveats of the study: Clonotypes shared by all four sorted-subset donors had higher generation probabilities than non-shared clonotypes.

Naive-designated CD8 cells lacked CD45RO, were positively enriched for CCR7, and omitted terminally differentiated effector memory CD45RA+ cells. Turning to this clone: The target antigen is unknown.

An approximately 200 ng quantity of DNA, 25,000 to 35,000 T cell genomes, went into the sorted-subset replicate PCRs. Assay: immunoSEQ multiplex PCR; the TCRdb copy retains only in-frame clones and omits some. The sample lists approximately 2,000,000 clones, 90% to 95% occurring once. In germline, CDR1 is SGHTS, CDR2 YDEGEE. The CDR3 contains 15 residues. The ends lost 4 bases at V and 5 bases at J; junction bases unmatched: 11. This TCR was sampled from a man younger than 30 in good health. Some clones in this sample may be carry-over from other donors' samples. Source material: naive CD8+ T cells from PBMCs. The rearrangement links TRBV5-8 to TRBJ1-2, with 7 bases that match TRBD1. The CDR3 region has the DNA TGTGCCAGCAGCCGCCAGGGACAGAGCCTATATGGCTACACCTTC. Its protein is CASSRQGQSLYGYTF.